Sequencing of this TCR beta chain was carried out in a study of cytomegalovirus exposure and HLA in healthy donors. Study at large: Around four fifths of more than 300 genotyped donors fell in the Caucasian-associated ancestry cluster. Study outcomes and limitations: The majority of CMV-associated TCR beta chains were reported as apparently HLA-restricted in a later analysis. Cytomegalovirus status, reportedly, was diagnosed with high specificity and sensitivity by the classifier. Later analysis revealed greater clonal expansion in HLA-associated TCR beta chains than in equally common others.

PCR involved 60 Vbeta and 13 Jbeta primers. Generated by immunoSEQ multiplex PCR, the TCRdb table keeps only in-frame clones and is missing some. Seen here are 180,000 or so clones, about 69% observed once, and the top ten hold about 2.5%. Details on this clone: What it recognizes is unknown.

There are 14 residues in the CDR3. Trimming removed 2 bases at V and 0 bases at J, with 5 bases between. The germline V gene encodes CDR1 SGHRS and CDR2 YFSETQ. This sequence was found in a human donor in good health. The sequenced sample consisted of PBMCs. The V call is TRBV5-1, the J call TRBJ1-4; unclear D gene. The CDR3 loop reads CASSFEATNEKLFF. As DNA, the CDR3 is TGCGCCAGCAGCTTCGAGGCAACTAATGAAAAACTGTTTTTT.